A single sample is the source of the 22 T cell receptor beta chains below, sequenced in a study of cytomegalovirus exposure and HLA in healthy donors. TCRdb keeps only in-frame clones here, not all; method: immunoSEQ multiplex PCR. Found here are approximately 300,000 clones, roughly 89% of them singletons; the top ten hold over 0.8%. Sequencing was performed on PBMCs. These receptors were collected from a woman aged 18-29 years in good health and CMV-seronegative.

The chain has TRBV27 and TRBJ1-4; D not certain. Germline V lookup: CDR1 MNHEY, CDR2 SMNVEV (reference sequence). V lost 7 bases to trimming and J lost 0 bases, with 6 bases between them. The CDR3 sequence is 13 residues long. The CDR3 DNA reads TGTGCCAGCATGTCTGCAACTAATGAAAAACTGTTTTTT. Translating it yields CASMSATNEKLFF.

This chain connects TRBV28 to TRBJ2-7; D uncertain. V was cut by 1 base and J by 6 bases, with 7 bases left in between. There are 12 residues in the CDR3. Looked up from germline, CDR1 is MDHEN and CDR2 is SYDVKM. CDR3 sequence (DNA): TGTGCCAGCAGTTTATCCCTCGGCGAGCAGTACTTC. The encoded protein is CASSLSLGEQYF.

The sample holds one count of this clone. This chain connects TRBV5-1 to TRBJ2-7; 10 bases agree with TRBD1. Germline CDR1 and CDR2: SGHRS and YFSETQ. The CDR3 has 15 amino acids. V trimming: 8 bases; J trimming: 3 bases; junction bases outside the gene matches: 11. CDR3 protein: CASSRIGTGDYEQYF. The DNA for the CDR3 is TGCGCCAGTAGCCGGATTGGGACAGGGGACTACGAGCAGTACTTC.

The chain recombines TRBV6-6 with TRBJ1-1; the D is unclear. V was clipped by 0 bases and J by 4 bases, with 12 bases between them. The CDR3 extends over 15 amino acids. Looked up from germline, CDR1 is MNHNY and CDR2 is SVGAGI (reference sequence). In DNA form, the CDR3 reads TGTGCCAGCAGTTACTCGATGCTGGCGGCCACTGAAGCTTTCTTT. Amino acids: CASSYSMLAATEAFF.

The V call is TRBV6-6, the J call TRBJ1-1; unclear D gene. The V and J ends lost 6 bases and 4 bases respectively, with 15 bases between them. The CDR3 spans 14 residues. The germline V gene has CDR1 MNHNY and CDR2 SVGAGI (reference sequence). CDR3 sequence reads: CASSQRGGSTEAFF. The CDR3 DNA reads TGTGCCAGCAGCCAACGGGGAGGGTCCACTGAAGCTTTCTTT.

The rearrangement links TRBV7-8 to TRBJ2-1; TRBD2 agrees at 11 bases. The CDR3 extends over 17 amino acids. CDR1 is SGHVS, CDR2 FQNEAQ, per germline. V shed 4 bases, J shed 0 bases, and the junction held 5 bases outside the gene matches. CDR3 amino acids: CASSSALAGGSYNEQFF. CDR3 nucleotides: TGTGCCAGCAGCTCAGCCCTAGCGGGGGGCTCCTACAATGAGCAGTTCTTC.

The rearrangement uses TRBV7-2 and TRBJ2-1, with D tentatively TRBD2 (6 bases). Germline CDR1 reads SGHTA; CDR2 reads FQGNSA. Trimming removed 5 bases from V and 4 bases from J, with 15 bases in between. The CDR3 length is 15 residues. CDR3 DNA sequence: TGTGCCAGCAGCCCCAGAATAGCGGAGTACAATGAGCAGTTCTTC. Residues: CASSPRIAEYNEQFF.

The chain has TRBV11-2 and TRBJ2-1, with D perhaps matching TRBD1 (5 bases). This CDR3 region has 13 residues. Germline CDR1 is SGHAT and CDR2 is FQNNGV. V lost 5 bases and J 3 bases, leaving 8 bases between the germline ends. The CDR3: CASSGRDYNEQFF. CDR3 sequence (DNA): TGTGCCAGCAGCGGCAGGGACTACAATGAGCAGTTCTTC. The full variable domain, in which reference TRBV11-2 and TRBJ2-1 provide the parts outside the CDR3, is EAGVAQSPRYKIIEKRQSVAFWCNPISGHATLYWYQQILGQGPKLLIQFQNNGVVDDSQLPKDRFSAERLKGVDSTLKIQPAKLEDSAVYLCASSGRDYNEQFFGPGTRLTVL.

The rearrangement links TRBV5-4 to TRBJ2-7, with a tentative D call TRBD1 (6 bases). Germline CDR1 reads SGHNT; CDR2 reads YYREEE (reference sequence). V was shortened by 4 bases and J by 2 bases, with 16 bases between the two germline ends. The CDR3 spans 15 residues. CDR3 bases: TGTGCCAGCAGCGCCGGGACACCAGAAACCTACGAGCAGTACTTC. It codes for CASSAGTPETYEQYF.

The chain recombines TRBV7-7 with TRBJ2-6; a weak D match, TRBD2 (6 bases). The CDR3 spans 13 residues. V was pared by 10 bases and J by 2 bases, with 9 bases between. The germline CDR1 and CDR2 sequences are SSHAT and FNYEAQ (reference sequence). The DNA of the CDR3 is TGTGCCATCGGGGGTCCTGGGGCCAACGTCCTGACTTTC. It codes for CAIGGPGANVLTF.

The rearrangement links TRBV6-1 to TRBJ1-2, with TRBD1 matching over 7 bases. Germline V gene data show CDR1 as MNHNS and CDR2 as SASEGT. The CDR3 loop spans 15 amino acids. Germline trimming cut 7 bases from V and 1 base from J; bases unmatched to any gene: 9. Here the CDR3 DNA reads TGTGCCAGCACGTTCGACAGGGTAAATAACTATGGCTACACCTTC. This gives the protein CASTFDRVNNYGYTF.

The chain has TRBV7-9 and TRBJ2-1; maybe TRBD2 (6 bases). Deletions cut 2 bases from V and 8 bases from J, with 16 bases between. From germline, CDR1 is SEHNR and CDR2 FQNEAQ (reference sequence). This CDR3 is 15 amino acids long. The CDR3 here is CASSLSGGIPDEQFF. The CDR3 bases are TGTGCCAGCAGCTTATCGGGCGGGATTCCGGATGAGCAGTTCTTC.

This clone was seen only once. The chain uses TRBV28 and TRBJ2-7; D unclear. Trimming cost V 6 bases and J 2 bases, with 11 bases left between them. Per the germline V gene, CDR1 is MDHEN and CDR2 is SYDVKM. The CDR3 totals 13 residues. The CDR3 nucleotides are TGTGCCAGCAGCCCCCCTTCCCCCTACGAGCAGTACTTC. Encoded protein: CASSPPSPYEQYF.

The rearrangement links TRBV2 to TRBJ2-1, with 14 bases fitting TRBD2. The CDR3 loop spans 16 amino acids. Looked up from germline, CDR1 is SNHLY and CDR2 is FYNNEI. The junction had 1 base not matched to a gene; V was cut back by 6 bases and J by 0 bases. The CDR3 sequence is CASSGTSGGSYNEQFF. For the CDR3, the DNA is TGTGCCAGCAGCGGGACTAGCGGGGGCTCCTACAATGAGCAGTTCTTC.

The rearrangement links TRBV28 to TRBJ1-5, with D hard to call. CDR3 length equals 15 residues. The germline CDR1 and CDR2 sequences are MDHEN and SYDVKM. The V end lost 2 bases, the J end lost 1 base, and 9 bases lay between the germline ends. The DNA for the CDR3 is TGTGCCAGCAGTTTAGCAGGTATCAGCAATCAGCCCCAGCATTTT. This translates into CASSLAGISNQPQHF. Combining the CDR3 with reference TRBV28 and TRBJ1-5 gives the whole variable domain DVKVTQSSRYLVKRTGEKVFLECVQDMDHENMFWYRQDPGLGLRLIYFSYDVKMKEKGDIPEGYSVSREKKERFSLILESASTNQTSMYLCASSLAGISNQPQHFGDGTRLSIL.

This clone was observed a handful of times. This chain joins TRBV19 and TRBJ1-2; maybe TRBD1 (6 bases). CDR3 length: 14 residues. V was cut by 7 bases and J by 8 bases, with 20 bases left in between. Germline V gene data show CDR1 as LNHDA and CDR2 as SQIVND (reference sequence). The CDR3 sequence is CASNRGGGAAGYTF. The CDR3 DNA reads TGTGCCAGTAATCGGGGCGGGGGCGCGGCGGGCTACACCTTC.

The CDR3 DNA sequence: TGTGCCACCAGCAGAGACAGGGGAAATGAAAAACTGTTTTTT. It codes for CATSRDRGNEKLFF. V and J are TRBV15 and TRBJ1-4; D is perhaps TRBD1 (6 bases). The CDR3 consists of 14 residues. CDR1 is LNHNV, CDR2 YYDKDF, per germline (reference sequence). V lost 0 bases to trimming and J lost 5 bases, with 7 bases between them.

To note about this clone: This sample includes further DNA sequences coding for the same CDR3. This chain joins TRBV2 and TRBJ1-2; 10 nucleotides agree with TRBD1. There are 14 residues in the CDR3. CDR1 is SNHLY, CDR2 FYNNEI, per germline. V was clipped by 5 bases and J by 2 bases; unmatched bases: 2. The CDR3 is CASSPGQGNYGYTF. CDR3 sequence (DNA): TGTGCCAGCAGTCCGGGACAGGGGAACTATGGCTACACCTTC.

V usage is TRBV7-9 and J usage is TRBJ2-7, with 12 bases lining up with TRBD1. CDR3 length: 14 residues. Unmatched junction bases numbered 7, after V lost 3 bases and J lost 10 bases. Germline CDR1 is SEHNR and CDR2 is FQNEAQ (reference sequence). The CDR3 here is CASSFGDRGRIQYF. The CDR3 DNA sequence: TGTGCCAGCAGCTTTGGGGACAGGGGGCGAATTCAGTACTTC.

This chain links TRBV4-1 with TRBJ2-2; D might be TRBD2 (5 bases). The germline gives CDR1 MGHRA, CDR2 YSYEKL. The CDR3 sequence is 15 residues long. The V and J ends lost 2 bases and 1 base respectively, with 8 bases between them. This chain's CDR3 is CASSQYAGNTGELFF. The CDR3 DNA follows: TGCGCCAGCAGCCAATATGCGGGGAACACCGGGGAGCTGTTTTTT.

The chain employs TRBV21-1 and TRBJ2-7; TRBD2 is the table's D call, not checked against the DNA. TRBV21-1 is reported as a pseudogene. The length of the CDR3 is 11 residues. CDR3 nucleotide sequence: TGTGCCAGCAGCAAAGTTAACGAGCAGTACTTC. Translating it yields CASSKVNEQYF.

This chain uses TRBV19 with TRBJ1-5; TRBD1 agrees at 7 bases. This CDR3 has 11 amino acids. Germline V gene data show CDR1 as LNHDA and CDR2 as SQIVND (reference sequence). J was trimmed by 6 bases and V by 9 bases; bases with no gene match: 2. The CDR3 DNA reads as TGTGCCAGCCAGGGGGGTCAGCCCCAGCATTTT. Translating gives CASQGGQPQHF. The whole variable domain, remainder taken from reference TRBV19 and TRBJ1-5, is DGGITQSPKYLFRKEGQNVTLSCEQNLNHDAMYWYRQDPGQGLRLIYYSQIVNDFQKGDIAEGYSVSREKKESFPLTVTSAQKNPTAFYLCASQGGQPQHFGDGTRLSIL.